Each of the 25 T cell receptor beta chains below was sequenced from the same sample in a study of T cell changes during pregnancy in multiple sclerosis. This table comes from immunoSEQ multiplex PCR, and its TCRdb copy is limited to in-frame clones, with some not included. The sample yields roughly 40,000 clones, around nine tenths seen once. The sample consisted of CD8+ T cells from peripheral blood mononuclear cells, taken before pregnancy. These receptor sequences come from a female donor with multiple sclerosis, enrolled in a pregnancy study.

V usage is TRBV19 and J usage is TRBJ1-1; tentative D call: TRBD1 (6 bases). Trimming shortened V by 5 bases and J by 3 bases, and 10 bases separated the two germline ends. CDR3 length: 13 amino acids. The germline V gene has CDR1 LNHDA and CDR2 SQIVND (reference sequence). The CDR3 sequence is CASSSRGYTEAFF. DNA for the CDR3: TGTGCCAGTAGTTCCAGGGGATACACTGAAGCTTTCTTT.

This sequence joins TRBV28 and TRBJ2-5; no definite D call. The germline CDR1 and CDR2 sequences are MDHEN and SYDVKM. Trimming shortened V by 6 bases and J by 2 bases, and 16 bases separated the two germline ends. The CDR3 is 15 amino acids. This chain's CDR3 is CASRPTDTSQETQYF. CDR3 nucleotides: TGTGCCAGCAGACCTACTGACACCTCTCAAGAGACCCAGTACTTC.

This clone was found once. The gene calls are TRBV10-3 and TRBJ1-1; D is perhaps TRBD1 (5 bases). Germline CDR1 and CDR2: ENHRY and SYGVKD. V was clipped by 0 bases and J by 4 bases, with 12 bases between them. The CDR3 is 15 residues long. The CDR3 DNA reads as TGTGCCATCAGTGAGTCGTTGCTCAGGGCCACTGAAGCTTTCTTT. This encodes CAISESLLRATEAFF.

This sequence joins TRBV11-3 and TRBJ2-2, with D unresolved. This CDR3 has 12 amino acids. CDR1 SGHNT and CDR2 YENEEA come from the germline V gene. The V gene lost 3 bases and the J gene lost 6 bases, with 5 bases spanning the gap. The CDR3 region is CASSFAAGELFF. CDR3 in DNA: TGTGCCAGCAGCTTCGCGGCCGGGGAGCTGTTTTTT.

In DNA, the CDR3 is TGTGCCAGCAGCGGGGACAGGGATCTTGGCACCGGGGAGCTGTTTTTT. Amino acids: CASSGDRDLGTGELFF. The rearrangement uses TRBV11-2 and TRBJ2-2; the match to TRBD1 covers 9 bases. This CDR3 contains 16 residues. Germline V gene data show CDR1 as SGHAT and CDR2 as FQNNGV. V dropped 5 bases and J dropped 4; count of bases not matched to a gene: 8. Supplemented by reference TRBV11-2 and TRBJ2-2, the full variable domain reads EAGVAQSPRYKIIEKRQSVAFWCNPISGHATLYWYQQILGQGPKLLIQFQNNGVVDDSQLPKDRFSAERLKGVDSTLKIQPAKLEDSAVYLCASSGDRDLGTGELFFGEGSRLTVL.

The V and J genes are TRBV6-1 and TRBJ2-1, with D tentatively TRBD2 (6 bases). Germline V gene lookup returns CDR1 MNHNS and CDR2 SASEGT. The CDR3 runs to 15 residues. Deletions cut 0 bases from V and 8 bases from J, with 14 bases between. Here the CDR3 DNA reads TGTGCCAGCAGTGAAGCCCCGACTAGTTTCCATGAGCAGTTCTTC. Its translation is CASSEAPTSFHEQFF.

V and J are TRBV7-9 and TRBJ2-3; TRBD1 is a possible D gene (6 bases). Germline V gene data show CDR1 as SEHNR and CDR2 as FQNEAQ (reference sequence). This CDR3 comprises 14 residues. V was clipped by 5 bases and J by 3 bases, with 12 bases between them. CDR3 nucleotide sequence: TGTGCCAGCAGCGAAGGCAGGGGAACAGATACGCAGTATTTT. This codes for CASSEGRGTDTQYF.

Comment on this clone: One end of the junction fails to match germline, which may point to a read error. The genes are TRBV27 and TRBJ1-1, with no clear D. CDR1 and CDR2 (germline): MNHEY, SMNVEV (reference sequence). The CDR3 contains 16 residues. CDR3 coding DNA: TGTGCCAGCAGTCTATCCGGGTTGGGAGGAGGGACTGAAGCTTTCTTT. It codes for CASSLSGLGGGTEAFF.

The chain uses TRBV5-5 and TRBJ2-2; D is undetermined. CDR1 is SGHKS and CDR2 is YYEKEE in the germline V gene (reference sequence). V gave up 3 bases and J gave up 6 bases, with 6 bases separating them. This CDR3 spans 12 amino acids. The CDR3 nucleotides read TGTGCCAGCAGCTCCGACTCCGGGGAGCTGTTTTTT. Amino acids: CASSSDSGELFF.

This chain connects TRBV7-9 to TRBJ2-6; TRBD1 agrees at 12 bases. V lost 5 bases and J lost 2; bases outside the gene matches: 4. The CDR3 runs 17 residues. The germline V gene has CDR1 SEHNR and CDR2 FQNEAQ (reference sequence). As DNA, the CDR3 is TGTGCCAGCAGCAACCGGGACAGGGGGCCTGGGGCCAACGTCCTGACTTTC. This translates into CASSNRDRGPGANVLTF.

The chain joins TRBV5-1 to TRBJ2-1, with 14 bases that match TRBD2. Trimming took 4 bases from V and 5 from J; bases not matched to a gene: 5. Germline CDR1 is SGHRS and CDR2 is YFSETQ. This CDR3 is 16 amino acids long. In nucleotides, the CDR3 is TGCGCCAGCAGCCCGGGACTAGCGGGAGCCCACAATGAGCAGTTCTTC. Residues: CASSPGLAGAHNEQFF.

The chain links TRBV7-2 to TRBJ1-5; D is uncertain. The CDR3 consists of 14 residues. The germline gives CDR1 SGHTA, CDR2 FQGNSA. Trimming shortened V by 7 bases and J by 5 bases, and 15 bases separated the two germline ends. In DNA form, the CDR3 reads TGTGCCAGCACCGTGACCGGGAGCGATCAGCCCCAGCATTTT. This encodes CASTVTGSDQPQHF.

The chain couples TRBV27 to TRBJ2-1, with D unclear. There are 16 residues in the CDR3. V lost 0 bases, J lost 0 bases, and 9 bases lay in between. Germline CDR1 reads MNHEY; CDR2 reads SMNVEV (reference sequence). CDR3 in DNA: TGTGCCAGCAGTTTATCCGGCGGAAACTCCTACAATGAGCAGTTCTTC. This codes for CASSLSGGNSYNEQFF.

This chain links TRBV27 with TRBJ1-4; D not certain. V was pared by 5 bases and J by 4 bases, with 17 bases between. Germline V lookup: CDR1 MNHEY, CDR2 SMNVEV (reference sequence). This CDR3 is 16 amino acids long. This chain's CDR3 is CASSPSGARGNEKLFF. CDR3 in DNA: TGTGCCAGCAGTCCCAGTGGCGCTCGGGGTAATGAAAAACTGTTTTTT.

The chain has TRBV28 and TRBJ2-2, with a weak D call TRBD2 (5 bases). Germline CDR1 MDHEN, CDR2 SYDVKM. This CDR3 has 14 residues. V was cut by 5 bases and J by 6 bases, with 13 bases left in between. The CDR3 sequence: CASSLTGNSGELFF. The CDR3 nucleotides read TGTGCCAGCAGTCTAACCGGGAATTCCGGGGAGCTGTTTTTT.

V is TRBV4-1 and J is TRBJ1-4; the D gene is possibly TRBD1 (6 bases). The germline gives CDR1 MGHRA, CDR2 YSYEKL. V shed 2 bases and J shed 6 bases, with 10 bases lying between them. The CDR3 extends over 14 amino acids. CDR3 sequence reads: CASSQPQGYEKLFF. The DNA for the CDR3 is TGCGCCAGCAGCCAACCACAGGGTTATGAAAAACTGTTTTTT.

The chain carries TRBV5-1 and TRBJ2-1; D perhaps matches TRBD2 (5 bases). The CDR3 consists of 14 residues. V shed 0 bases and J shed 7 bases, with 11 bases lying between them. Germline V lookup: CDR1 SGHRS, CDR2 YFSETQ. The CDR3 spells CASSLVGLTNEQFF. Here the CDR3 DNA reads TGCGCCAGCAGCTTGGTTGGACTTACAAATGAGCAGTTCTTC.

V usage is TRBV30 and J usage is TRBJ1-2; D possibly corresponds to TRBD1 (6 bases). The CDR3 has 16 residues. V was trimmed by 0 bases and J by 1 base, leaving 15 bases between them. Germline assignment: CDR1 GTSNPN and CDR2 SVGIG (reference sequence). The CDR3 sequence: CAWSVPGTLVNYGYTF. In nucleotides, the CDR3 is TGTGCCTGGAGTGTTCCCGGGACACTGGTTAACTATGGCTACACCTTC. Full variable domain (outside the CDR3, taken from reference TRBV30 and TRBJ1-2): SQTIHQWPATLVQPVGSPLSLECTVEGTSNPNLYWYRQAAGRGLQLLFYSVGIGQISSEVPQNLSASRPQDRQFILSSKKLLLSDSGFYLCAWSVPGTLVNYGYTFGSGTRLTVV.

The chain uses TRBV28 and TRBJ2-7; no definite D call. The CDR3 runs to 13 residues. Trimming took 4 bases from V and 4 from J, leaving 11 bases between them. Germline CDR1 reads MDHEN; CDR2 reads SYDVKM. Written as DNA, the CDR3 is TGTGCCAGCAGTTATCGCTCCCGGTACGAGCAGTACTTC. It translates to CASSYRSRYEQYF.

CDR3 sequence reads: CASSQDSGGGTQYF. CDR3 coding DNA: TGCGCCAGCAGCCAAGATAGCGGGGGGGGGACCCAGTACTTC. The rearrangement joins TRBV4-1 to TRBJ2-5; 11 bases fit TRBD2. CDR3 length equals 14 residues. Germline CDR1 reads MGHRA; CDR2 reads YSYEKL. V was pared by 0 bases and J by 7 bases, with 1 base of the junction left unmatched.

The chain couples TRBV7-2 to TRBJ2-1; D call uncertain. CDR1 and CDR2 from the germline V gene are SGHTA and FQGNSA. V was cut by 1 base and J by 8 bases, with 12 bases left in between. The CDR3 runs to 14 residues. CDR3 sequence (DNA): TGTGCCAGCAGCTTAGTTCTAGTTCGGGATGAGCAGTTCTTC. It is translated as CASSLVLVRDEQFF.

V gene TRBV6-5 combines with J gene TRBJ2-7; 8 nucleotides align to TRBD1. This CDR3 has 16 amino acids. Trimming cost V 4 bases and J 5 bases; bases outside gene matches: 13. Germline V CDR1 and CDR2: MNHEY, SVGAGI. DNA of the CDR3: TGTGCCAGCAGTTCCAGTACAGGGGGGAATTGGCACGAGCAGTACTTC. Translated: CASSSSTGGNWHEQYF.

The chain carries TRBV5-4 and TRBJ2-7; D gene unclear. CDR1 SGHNT and CDR2 YYREEE come from the germline V gene (reference sequence). Trimming took 4 bases from V and 4 from J, leaving 18 bases between them. CDR3 size: 15 residues. The CDR3 DNA reads as TGTGCCAGCAGCGAATCTGCTGGGCTGGGTTACGAGCAGTACTTC. This codes for CASSESAGLGYEQYF. The full variable domain, rest sourced from reference TRBV5-4 and TRBJ2-7, is ETGVTQSPTHLIKTRGQQVTLRCSSQSGHNTVSWYQQALGQGPQFIFQYYREEENGRGNFPPRFSGLQFPNYSSELNVNALELDDSALYLCASSESAGLGYEQYFGPGTRLTVT.

The chain couples TRBV28 to TRBJ2-7, with D maybe TRBD1 (6 bases). Germline CDR1 reads MDHEN; CDR2 reads SYDVKM. The CDR3 runs to 12 residues. Trimming stripped 3 bases from V and 4 bases from J, with 7 bases between. The CDR3 reads CASSFQGYEQYF. The CDR3 DNA reads as TGTGCCAGCAGTTTTCAGGGGTACGAGCAGTACTTC.

The rearrangement joins TRBV15 to TRBJ1-2; D may be TRBD1 (6 bases). The CDR3 extends over 13 amino acids. Per germline, CDR1 LNHNV and CDR2 YYDKDF (reference sequence). V gave up 5 bases and J gave up 1 base, with 8 bases separating them. Written as DNA, the CDR3 is TGTGCCACCAGCGTGGACAGTAACTATGGCTACACCTTC. Protein: CATSVDSNYGYTF. The full variable domain, its missing parts supplied by reference TRBV15 and TRBJ1-2, is DAMVIQNPRYQVTQFGKPVTLSCSQTLNHNVMYWYQQKSSQAPKLLFHYYDKDFNNEADTPDNFQSRRPNTSFCFLDIRSPGLGDTAMYLCATSVDSNYGYTFGSGTRLTVV.